The 22 T cell receptor beta chains presented below share a single source sample, sequenced in a study of T cell changes during pregnancy in multiple sclerosis. The data were produced by immunoSEQ multiplex PCR, yet TCRdb's version contains in-frame clones alone and is incomplete. This table holds about 59,000 clones, more than 85% found once. The sequencing used peripheral blood, collected in the third trimester of pregnancy. The source is a female donor in good health, enrolled as a control in a pregnancy study.

The rearrangement joins TRBV7-2 to TRBJ2-3; perhaps TRBD1 as D (6 bases). The CDR3 sequence is 14 residues long. The ends were cut back, 6 bases at V and 8 bases at J, with 18 bases in the middle. Germline-derived CDR1 and CDR2 are SGHTA and FQGNSA. CDR3 loop: CASSPGTPPVTQYF. The CDR3 DNA follows: TGTGCCAGCAGTCCCGGGACACCCCCGGTTACGCAGTATTTT.

The chain couples TRBV7-9 to TRBJ1-2; 9 bases line up with TRBD1. The junction had 9 bases not matched to a gene; V was cut back by 5 bases and J by 2 bases. The CDR3 runs 16 residues. The germline CDR1 and CDR2 sequences are SEHNR and FQNEAQ (reference sequence). The CDR3 region has the DNA TGTGCCAGCAGCCACACTTCGACAGGGGGAAACTATGGCTACACCTTC. It codes for CASSHTSTGGNYGYTF. The variable domain in full, completed from reference TRBV7-9 and TRBJ1-2, reads DTGVSQNPRHKITKRGQNVTFRCDPISEHNRLYWYRQTLGQGPEFLTYFQNEAQLEKSRLLSDRFSAERPKGSFSTLEIQRTEQGDSAMYLCASSHTSTGGNYGYTFGSGTRLTVV.

The chain combines TRBV18 with TRBJ2-2; D is uncertain. The CDR3 spans 15 residues. CDR1 and CDR2 (germline): KGHSH, LQKENI. Trimming took 0 bases from V and 4 from J, leaving 9 bases between them. The CDR3 is CASSPPASGTGELFF. The CDR3 DNA is TGTGCCAGCTCACCACCGGCCTCGGGCACCGGGGAGCTGTTTTTT.

J is TRBJ2-3 and V is TRBV6-5; 7 bases agree with TRBD2. Germline CDR1 MNHEY, CDR2 SVGAGI. Germline trimming cut 5 bases from V and 4 bases from J; bases unmatched to any gene: 6. This CDR3 region has 14 residues. CDR3 nucleotide sequence: TGTGCCAGCAGTGAGCGGGGAGTCGCAGATACGCAGTATTTT. Its protein is CASSERGVADTQYF.

The chain combines TRBV2 with TRBJ2-7, with TRBD2 matching over 8 bases. V lost 5 bases to trimming and J lost 11 bases; unmatched junction nucleotides: 5. Per the germline V gene, CDR1 is SNHLY and CDR2 is FYNNEI. The CDR3 is 11 residues long. This CDR3 is CASSSTGGEYF. In DNA, the CDR3 is TGTGCCAGCAGTTCTACGGGGGGGGAGTACTTC.

V and J are TRBV27 and TRBJ2-7; TRBD1 matches 7 bases. The V and J ends lost 6 bases and 1 base, in that order; junction bases with no gene match: 6. Germline V gives CDR1 MNHEY, CDR2 SMNVEV (reference sequence). The CDR3 spans 14 residues. The CDR3 loop is CASSQRDSSYEQYF. DNA for the CDR3: TGTGCCAGCAGCCAAAGGGACAGTTCCTACGAGCAGTACTTC.

V and J are TRBV27 and TRBJ2-3; D is possibly TRBD1 (5 bases). From germline, CDR1 is MNHEY and CDR2 SMNVEV (reference sequence). V lost 0 bases and J lost 2, with 12 bases in between. The CDR3 is 16 residues long. The CDR3 spells CASSLSQGSFTDTQYF. The CDR3 DNA reads as TGTGCCAGCAGTTTATCCCAGGGTAGTTTCACAGATACGCAGTATTTT.

This chain connects TRBV18 to TRBJ1-5; D is ambiguous. Germline values: CDR1 KGHSH, CDR2 LQKENI. The CDR3 totals 16 residues. The V end lost 4 bases, the J end lost 0 bases, and 13 bases lay between the germline ends. The CDR3 nucleotides are TGTGCCAGCTCACAGAACAGCCAGTATAGCAATCAGCCCCAGCATTTT. It yields the protein CASSQNSQYSNQPQHF.

The V gene is TRBV7-8, the J gene TRBJ1-3, with unresolved D. The CDR3 spans 12 residues. Deletions cut 5 bases from V and 7 bases from J, with 9 bases between. Looked up from germline, CDR1 is SGHVS and CDR2 is FQNEAQ. DNA for the CDR3: TGTGCCAGCAGCGTAAGCGGTAACACCATATATTTT. This gives the protein CASSVSGNTIYF.

The chain links TRBV4-2 to TRBJ2-3, with 9 bases matching TRBD2. The germline gives CDR1 LGHNA, CDR2 YNFKEQ. J lost 2 bases, V lost 0 bases, and 6 bases had no gene match. The CDR3 is 17 residues long. The chain's CDR3 is CASSQDVAGDFTDTQYF. The CDR3 region has the DNA TGTGCCAGCAGCCAAGACGTAGCGGGGGATTTCACAGATACGCAGTATTTT.

V usage is TRBV15 and J usage is TRBJ2-5; 8 nucleotides align to TRBD2. CDR3 length: 17 amino acids. Unmatched junction bases numbered 16, after V lost 5 bases and J lost 5 bases. The germline CDR1 and CDR2 sequences are LNHNV and YYDKDF (reference sequence). CDR3 residues: CATSGGVAGPTGETQYF. Written as DNA, the CDR3 is TGTGCCACCAGCGGGGGAGTAGCGGGGCCCACCGGGGAGACCCAGTACTTC.

This chain joins TRBV7-3 and TRBJ2-1; the match to TRBD2 covers 10 bases. The CDR3 is made up of 16 amino acids. J gave up 8 bases and V 1 base, and 8 bases lay outside the gene matches. The germline CDR1 and CDR2 sequences are SGHTA and FQGTGA. The CDR3 coding sequence is TGTGCCAGCAGCTTAAAGGCTAGCGGGAGTGGCGATGAGCAGTTCTTC. This gives the protein CASSLKASGSGDEQFF.

This chain uses TRBV27 with TRBJ2-7; D gene ambiguous. Germline V gene lookup returns CDR1 MNHEY and CDR2 SMNVEV (reference sequence). The CDR3 runs to 14 residues. V was shortened by 0 bases and J by 2 bases, with 8 bases between the two germline ends. CDR3 bases: TGTGCCAGCAGTTTATCGGGCTCCCCCTACGAGCAGTACTTC. This gives the protein CASSLSGSPYEQYF.

The J gene is TRBJ1-5, the V gene TRBV4-3; 7 bases are shared with TRBD1. CDR3 size: 16 residues. V lost 2 bases, J lost 6 bases, and 10 bases stayed unmatched. Germline loops: CDR1 LGHNA, CDR2 YSLEER. This chain's CDR3 is CASSQHDTGVVQPQHF. DNA of the CDR3: TGCGCCAGCAGCCAACATGATACAGGGGTTGTTCAGCCCCAGCATTTT.

This clone is a singleton in its sample. DNA for the CDR3: TGTGCCAGCAGATTATCCGGGACTAGCGGGAGTATTCAGTACTTC. As protein: CASRLSGTSGSIQYF. The chain links TRBV7-2 to TRBJ2-4; 14 bases match TRBD2. Losses at the gene ends were 6 bases for V and 10 bases for J; bases not matched to a gene: 8. This CDR3 spans 15 amino acids. Looked up from germline, CDR1 is SGHTA and CDR2 is FQGNSA. Full variable domain (remainder filled in from reference TRBV7-2 and TRBJ2-4): GAGVSQSPSNKVTEKGKDVELRCDPISGHTALYWYRQSLGQGLEFLIYFQGNSAPDKSGLPSDRFSAERTGGSVSTLTIQRTQQEDSAVYLCASRLSGTSGSIQYFGAGTRLSVL.

V gene TRBV4-2 combines with J gene TRBJ2-3; 8 bases are a match to TRBD2. The V gene end was trimmed by 4 bases and the J gene end by 2 bases; junction bases not matched to a gene: 5. CDR1 and CDR2 from the germline V gene are LGHNA and YNFKEQ. The CDR3 contains 15 residues. DNA for the CDR3: TGTGCCAGCAGCCTCCAAGCGGGGGACACAGATACGCAGTATTTT. This encodes CASSLQAGDTDTQYF.

The V and J genes are TRBV9 and TRBJ2-1; D not certain. This CDR3 is 15 amino acids long. V gave up 1 base and J gave up 5 bases, with 13 bases separating them. Germline CDR1 and CDR2: SGDLS and YYNGEE. CDR3 DNA: TGTGCCAGCAGCGTACCCACTGCAGGCAACAATGAGCAGTTCTTC. Protein product: CASSVPTAGNNEQFF.

The V call is TRBV21-1, the J call TRBJ2-1; no check of the table's D call, TRBD2, against the DNA was made. TRBV21-1 is annotated as a pseudogene. The CDR3 spans 11 residues. The CDR3 loop reads CASSKAPPPFF. In DNA form, the CDR3 reads TGTGCCAGCAGCAAAGCTCCCCCTCCGTTCTTC.

The J gene is TRBJ2-3, the V gene TRBV6-1; 8 bases are shared with TRBD2. V trimming: 4 bases; J trimming: 2 bases; junction bases outside the gene matches: 5. The V gene's germline CDR1 is MNHNS and CDR2 SASEGT. The CDR3 spans 15 residues. CDR3 loop: CASSAIGGATDTQYF. The CDR3 region has the DNA TGTGCCAGCAGTGCCATCGGGGGGGCCACAGATACGCAGTATTTT.

This clone was seen only a few times. The CDR3 here is CATNTGGTEAFF. CDR3 nucleotide sequence: TGTGCCACCAACACCGGGGGCACTGAAGCTTTCTTT. The rearrangement joins TRBV11-3 to TRBJ1-1, with TRBD1 as a possible D gene (5 bases). Deletions cut 10 bases from V and 4 bases from J, with 13 bases between. This CDR3 has 12 amino acids. CDR1 SGHNT and CDR2 YENEEA come from the germline V gene.

This chain joins TRBV6-1 and TRBJ1-5, with 8 bases that match TRBD1. The CDR3 consists of 14 residues. The germline V gene encodes CDR1 MNHNS and CDR2 SASEGT. V lost 3 bases to trimming and J lost 6 bases; unmatched junction nucleotides: 4. CDR3 in DNA: TGTGCCAGCAGTGACGACAGGGGCTTTCAGCCCCAGCATTTT. Translating gives CASSDDRGFQPQHF.

V is TRBV9 and J is TRBJ1-1; no clear D gene. In germline, CDR1 is SGDLS, CDR2 YYNGEE. Trimming pared 0 bases from V and 0 bases from J, leaving 6 bases between. This CDR3 contains 14 residues. CDR3: CASSVAGVNTEAFF. CDR3 nucleotides: TGTGCCAGCAGCGTAGCAGGCGTGAACACTGAAGCTTTCTTT.